These T cell receptor beta chains were read from a single sample in a study of beta chain features in type 1 diabetes. Here immunoSEQ multiplex PCR was the method, and the copy in TCRdb shows in-frame clones only, minus some. The table has about 340,000 clones, around 9.7% seen once. The sequenced material came from central memory CD4+ T cells from blood. These receptors were taken from a man aged 30-40 years with type 1 diabetes. CDR3s include the opening cysteine and the closing phenylalanine or tryptophan. A D gene is named only where the DNA matches it firmly. Rows may omit the clone size; those that give it use once, few, many or a size class.

-	TRBD2	TRBJ2-7	TRBV27	TGTGCCAGCACTCCCCGAGGTTTAGCGGGGAGCAAGTACGAGCAGTACTTC	CASTPRGLAGSKYEQYF
many	-	TRBJ1-6	TRBV18	TGTGCCAGCTCACAACAGGGTCCCAATTCACCCCTCCACTTT	CASSQQGPNSPLHF
-	-	TRBJ2-4	TRBV19	TGTGCCAGTAGTATCGGACAAGTGAAAAACATTCAGTACTTC	CASSIGQVKNIQYF
-	TRBD2	TRBJ2-7	TRBV28	TGTGCCAGCAGTGTTAGCGGGGGGGCGGTCGAGCAGTACTTC	CASSVSGGAVEQYF
few	TRBD2	TRBJ2-3	TRBV4-3	TGCGCCAGCAGCCAAGTGAGCGGGGGCCCAGATACGCAGTATTTT	CASSQVSGGPDTQYF
-	-	TRBJ1-6	TRBV5-1	TGCGCCAGCAGCCCAACACAGGGTGCCTATAATTCACCCCTCCACTTT	CASSPTQGAYNSPLHF
few	TRBD1	TRBJ2-6	TRBV9	TGTGCCAGCAGCCCCTGGGACAGAAGCTCTGGGGCCAACGTCCTGACTTTC	CASSPWDRSSGANVLTF
many	TRBD1	TRBJ1-5	TRBV7-2	TGTGCCAGCAGCTTAGCGGGACAGGGAATTCAGCCCCAGCATTTT	CASSLAGQGIQPQHF
-	TRBD1	TRBJ1-4	TRBV11-2	TGTGCCAGCAGCTTACTGACAGGGGTAAATGAAAAACTGTTTTTT	CASSLLTGVNEKLFF
-	TRBD1	TRBJ2-1	TRBV5-6	TGTGCCAGCAGCCTGGGACAGGGGAATTGGGATGAGCAGTTCTTC	CASSLGQGNWDEQFF
once	-	TRBJ1-6	TRBV7-2	TGTGCCAGCAGTCCAACAGGGCCCTATTCACCCCTCCACTTT	CASSPTGPYSPLHF
few	TRBD1	TRBJ2-3	TRBV5-1	TGCGCCAGCAGCAACGGACAGGGCGGAGCAGATACGCAGTATTTT	CASSNGQGGADTQYF
few	-	TRBJ2-5	TRBV7-2	TGTGCCAGCAGCTTAGGTGCGGCCCAAGAGACCCAGTACTTC	CASSLGAAQETQYF
-	-	TRBJ1-2	TRBV10-1	TGCGCCAGCAGTGATAGTAGGGGAGGCTACACCTTC	CASSDSRGGYTF
-	-	TRBJ2-7	TRBV21-1	TGTGCCAGCAGCAAGACCAACTACAGGTACCCTAGCTCCTACGAGCAGTACTTC	CASSKTNYRYPSSYEQYF
-	TRBD2	TRBJ2-7	TRBV4-3	TGCGCCAGCAGCCAAGATGGGAGGGTACAGCAGTACTTC	CASSQDGRVQQYF